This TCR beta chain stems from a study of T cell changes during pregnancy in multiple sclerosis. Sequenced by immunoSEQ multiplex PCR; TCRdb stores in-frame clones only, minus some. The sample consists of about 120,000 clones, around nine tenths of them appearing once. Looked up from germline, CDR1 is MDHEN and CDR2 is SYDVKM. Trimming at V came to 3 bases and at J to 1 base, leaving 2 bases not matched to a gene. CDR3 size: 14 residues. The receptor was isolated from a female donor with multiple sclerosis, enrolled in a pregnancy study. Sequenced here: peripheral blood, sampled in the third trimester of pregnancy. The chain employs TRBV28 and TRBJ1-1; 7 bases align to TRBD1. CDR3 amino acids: CASSFQGGNTEAFF. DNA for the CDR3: TGTGCCAGCAGTTTTCAGGGGGGGAACACTGAAGCTTTCTTT. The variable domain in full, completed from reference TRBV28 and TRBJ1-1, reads DVKVTQSSRYLVKRTGEKVFLECVQDMDHENMFWYRQDPGLGLRLIYFSYDVKMKEKGDIPEGYSVSREKKERFSLILESASTNQTSMYLCASSFQGGNTEAFFGQGTRLTVV.